These 30 T cell receptor beta chains originate from one sample sequenced in a study of cytotoxic CD8 clonotypes in ibrutinib-treated CLL. Clones were read by immunoSEQ multiplex PCR, and TCRdb kept only the in-frame ones, dropping some. This table holds around 70,000 clones, approximately 82% found once. Here the sequenced sample was PBMCs, taken after 24 months of ibrutinib treatment. Receptors were obtained from a human donor with chronic lymphocytic leukemia.

This chain connects TRBV6-1 to TRBJ2-3; TRBD2 matches at 14 bases. J gave up 4 bases and V 6 bases, and 3 bases lay outside the gene matches. CDR3 length: 15 amino acids. In germline, CDR1 is MNHNS, CDR2 SASEGT. CDR3: CASSRLAGGSDTQYF. CDR3 sequence (DNA): TGTGCCAGCAGCCGACTAGCGGGAGGGTCAGATACGCAGTATTTT.

Only a few counts were recorded for this clone. This sequence joins TRBV11-1 and TRBJ2-1; the D is unclear. The CDR3 length is 16 residues. Looked up from germline, CDR1 is SGHAT and CDR2 is FQDESV (reference sequence). V lost 1 base and J lost 5, with 15 bases in between. DNA of the CDR3: TGTGCCAGCAGCTTAGTAGATAGCTCAAGAGACAATGAGCAGTTCTTC. It encodes CASSLVDSSRDNEQFF.

The sample holds a few counts of this clone. The chain carries TRBV9 and TRBJ2-2; TRBD1 matches at 11 bases. Germline CDR1 reads SGDLS; CDR2 reads YYNGEE. V lost 5 bases to trimming and J lost 4 bases; unmatched junction nucleotides: 4. CDR3 length: 15 residues. In DNA form, the CDR3 reads TGTGCCAGCAGGGCCGGGACAGGGGGCACCGGGGAGCTGTTTTTT. It encodes CASRAGTGGTGELFF.

The V call is TRBV7-9, the J call TRBJ1-3; D is possibly TRBD1 (6 bases). The CDR3 consists of 15 residues. Trimming removed 1 base at V and 8 bases at J, with 15 bases between. Germline V CDR1 and CDR2: SEHNR, FQNEAQ (reference sequence). CDR3 region: CASSLVGAGPDTIYF. CDR3 coding DNA: TGTGCCAGCAGCTTAGTGGGGGCCGGGCCGGACACCATATATTTT.

The rearrangement joins TRBV10-3 to TRBJ1-1; TRBD1 is a possible D gene (5 bases). CDR1 ENHRY and CDR2 SYGVKD come from the germline V gene. CDR3 size: 14 residues. Trimming cost V 5 bases and J 7 bases, with 17 bases left between them. The CDR3 nucleotides read TGTGCCATCAGTCTTTCAGGGTTCGAGGGTGAAGCTTTCTTT. It encodes CAISLSGFEGEAFF.

The chain uses TRBV2 and TRBJ1-2; TRBD1 aligns across 9 bases. Germline V CDR1 and CDR2: SNHLY, FYNNEI. This CDR3 has 13 amino acids. Trimming removed 7 bases from V and 4 bases from J; junction bases left unmatched: 4. The CDR3 loop reads CASTPTGGYGYTF. CDR3 sequence (DNA): TGTGCCAGCACCCCGACAGGGGGCTATGGCTACACCTTC.

The chain combines TRBV5-1 with TRBJ2-5; perhaps TRBD2 as D (5 bases). Between the trimmed V and J ends, which lost 0 bases and 2 bases, there was a span of 11 bases. Germline CDR1 and CDR2: SGHRS and YFSETQ. The CDR3 extends over 15 amino acids. The CDR3 nucleotides read TGCGCCAGCAGCTTGGCCGCGGGCGCGCAAGAGACCCAGTACTTC. Translating gives CASSLAAGAQETQYF.

The sample holds one count of this clone. The rearrangement uses TRBV5-1 and TRBJ2-7; D tentatively fits TRBD1 or TRBD2 (5 bases each). This CDR3 contains 15 residues. Trimming left V 0 bases short and J 3 bases short, with 13 bases between. The V gene's germline CDR1 is SGHRS and CDR2 YFSETQ. In DNA, the CDR3 is TGCGCCAGCAGCTTGGTCGGGACCGCGATCTACGAGCAGTACTTC. It specifies CASSLVGTAIYEQYF.

The chain links TRBV7-2 to TRBJ2-2; D is ambiguous. The ends were cut back, 6 bases at V and 7 bases at J, with 12 bases in the middle. The CDR3 totals 13 residues. From germline, CDR1 is SGHTA and CDR2 FQGNSA. The CDR3 bases are TGTGCCAGCAGGAAAGTCTGGGGCGGGGAGCTGTTTTTT. The encoded protein is CASRKVWGGELFF.

The chain links TRBV6-1 to TRBJ1-4; 10 bases agree with TRBD1. Germline CDR1 is MNHNS and CDR2 is SASEGT. V lost 6 bases, J lost 7 bases, and 2 bases stayed unmatched. This CDR3 has 13 amino acids. DNA for the CDR3: TGTGCCAGCAGCGGGACAGGGGTTGAAAAACTGTTTTTT. This gives the protein CASSGTGVEKLFF.

The V and J genes are TRBV6-1 and TRBJ1-4; D remains unclear. The germline gives CDR1 MNHNS, CDR2 SASEGT. The CDR3 totals 12 residues. Trimming took off 4 bases at V and 8 bases at J, with 8 bases between the two ends. CDR3 residues: CASSAQGEKLFF. The CDR3 region has the DNA TGTGCCAGCAGTGCCCAAGGAGAAAAACTGTTTTTT.

The genes are TRBV6-1 and TRBJ1-4, with 8 bases lining up with TRBD1. Germline V gene data show CDR1 as MNHNS and CDR2 as SASEGT. Trimming removed 5 bases from V and 7 bases from J; junction bases left unmatched: 9. The CDR3 length is 15 residues. CDR3 residues: CASSSRQGLSEKLFF. The DNA for the CDR3 is TGTGCCAGCAGTTCCCGACAGGGGCTTTCTGAAAAACTGTTTTTT.

CDR3 protein: CASSQGGTPTYNEQFF. DNA for the CDR3: TGCGCCAGCAGCCAAGGTGGGACACCGACCTACAATGAGCAGTTCTTC. The rearrangement links TRBV4-1 to TRBJ2-1, with TRBD1 as a possible D gene (6 bases). The germline V gene has CDR1 MGHRA and CDR2 YSYEKL. The CDR3 extends over 16 amino acids. The germline V and J ends were trimmed by 1 base and 2 bases, with 12 bases remaining between them.

The V gene is TRBV6-6, the J gene TRBJ2-2; D remains unclear. Trimming stripped 2 bases from V and 3 bases from J, with 10 bases between. This CDR3 has 15 amino acids. Germline CDR1 and CDR2: MNHNY and SVGAGI (reference sequence). The CDR3 here is CASSYPFGDTGELFF. The CDR3 DNA follows: TGTGCCAGCAGTTACCCCTTTGGGGACACCGGGGAGCTGTTTTTT.

There are a few counts of this clone. This chain joins TRBV19 and TRBJ1-2; D not certain. V shed 7 bases and J shed 2 bases, with 5 bases lying between them. This CDR3 is 11 amino acids long. Germline CDR1 reads LNHDA; CDR2 reads SQIVND (reference sequence). CDR3: CASKLNYGYTF. The CDR3 DNA follows: TGTGCCAGTAAGCTAAACTATGGCTACACCTTC.

The chain carries TRBV2 and TRBJ2-1; D ambiguous. V lost 1 base and J lost 12, with 13 bases in between. This CDR3 has 13 residues. Germline V CDR1 and CDR2: SNHLY, FYNNEI. The CDR3 loop reads CASSEGVESLQFF. The DNA for the CDR3 is TGTGCCAGCAGTGAAGGAGTTGAAAGTTTGCAGTTCTTC.

The rearrangement links TRBV5-6 to TRBJ1-4, with D possibly TRBD1 on 6 matching bases. Trimming left V 2 bases short and J 8 bases short, with 13 bases between. The germline V gene has CDR1 SGHDT and CDR2 YYEEEE. The CDR3 has 14 amino acids. The CDR3, as DNA: TGTGCCAGCAGCTTAAACAGGGAAGGGGAAAAACTGTTTTTT. Protein sequence: CASSLNREGEKLFF.

The chain combines TRBV5-1 with TRBJ1-4, with 7 nucleotides matching TRBD1. The CDR3 covers 15 residues. Germline assignment: CDR1 SGHRS and CDR2 YFSETQ. Trimming cost V 4 bases and J 0 bases; bases outside gene matches: 3. In nucleotides, the CDR3 is TGCGCCAGCAGCGCGGGGACAGCAACTAATGAAAAACTGTTTTTT. It encodes CASSAGTATNEKLFF.

This clone was seen just once. One end of the junction does not line up with germline, which may come from a read error. This chain joins TRBV7-8 and TRBJ2-7; D perhaps matches TRBD1 (5 bases). The CDR3 is made up of 15 amino acids. CDR1 and CDR2 from the germline V gene are SGHVS and FQNEAQ. CDR3 region: CASSLRDSLGYEQYF. DNA for the CDR3: TGCGCCAGCAGCCTGCGTGACAGCCTGGGCTACGAGCAGTACTTC.

This sequence joins TRBV6-5 and TRBJ2-5, with TRBD1 identical over 9 bases. CDR1 is MNHEY and CDR2 is SVGAGI in the germline V gene. Trimming at V came to 0 bases and at J to 5 bases, leaving 4 bases not matched to a gene. The CDR3 runs to 15 residues. The CDR3 is CASSYSGQGGETQYF. Here the CDR3 DNA reads TGTGCCAGCAGTTACTCGGGACAGGGTGGGGAGACCCAGTACTTC.

DNA of the CDR3: TGTGCCAGCAGCTTAAGGGGGTCGGACAGAACTAATGAAAAACTGTTTTTT. Amino acid sequence: CASSLRGSDRTNEKLFF. The V and J genes are TRBV7-2 and TRBJ1-4, with D perhaps TRBD1 (6 bases). CDR3 length equals 17 residues. Germline-derived CDR1 and CDR2 are SGHTA and FQGNSA. V was clipped by 2 bases and J by 1 base, with 14 bases between them.

This clone is a singleton in its sample. The chain uses TRBV18 and TRBJ1-3, with D perhaps matching TRBD1 (5 bases). Trimming left V 4 bases short and J 0 bases short, with 19 bases between. Germline V gene lookup returns CDR1 KGHSH and CDR2 LQKENI. The CDR3 covers 18 residues. As DNA, the CDR3 is TGTGCCAGCTCACACCTACGGCAAACCGGGACCTCTGGAAACACCATATATTTT. It encodes CASSHLRQTGTSGNTIYF.

The chain joins TRBV2 to TRBJ2-3; 11 bases line up with TRBD2. This CDR3 has 14 amino acids. The V gene's germline CDR1 is SNHLY and CDR2 FYNNEI. After removal of 4 bases from V and 5 bases from J, the junction contained 2 bases not matched to a gene. CDR3: CASSVGLAEDTQYF. As DNA, the CDR3 is TGTGCCAGCAGTGTGGGACTAGCGGAAGATACGCAGTATTTT. Filled out from reference TRBV2 and TRBJ2-3, the complete variable domain reads EPEVTQTPSHQVTQMGQEVILRCVPISNHLYFYWYRQILGQKVEFLVSFYNNEISEKSEIFDDQFSVERPDGSNFTLKIRSTKLEDSAMYFCASSVGLAEDTQYFGPGTRLTVL.

The chain employs TRBV6-5 and TRBJ1-5; TRBD1 agrees at 9 bases. This CDR3 has 15 residues. V lost 5 bases and J lost 3; bases outside the gene matches: 5. Germline CDR1 reads MNHEY; CDR2 reads SVGAGI. The CDR3 nucleotides are TGTGCCAGCAGTCGGACAGGGGCTTCCAATCAGCCCCAGCATTTT. Protein sequence: CASSRTGASNQPQHF.

The genes are TRBV28 and TRBJ2-1, with 11 nucleotides matching TRBD2. The length of the CDR3 is 15 residues. CDR1 is MDHEN and CDR2 is SYDVKM in the germline V gene. Losses at the gene ends were 5 bases for V and 5 bases for J; bases not matched to a gene: 5. The CDR3, as DNA: TGTGCCAGCAGTGACTATAGCGGGAGGGACAATGAGCAGTTCTTC. Its translation: CASSDYSGRDNEQFF.

The chain is built from TRBV5-5 and TRBJ2-1; a possible D gene is TRBD2 (5 bases). Germline V lookup: CDR1 SGHKS, CDR2 YYEKEE (reference sequence). The CDR3 is 16 residues long. With 5 bases removed from V and 8 bases from J, the gap between germline ends came to 23 bases. The CDR3 loop reads CASRPPVGHRGHEQFF. For the CDR3, the DNA is TGTGCCAGCAGGCCCCCGGTTGGCCATCGAGGGCATGAGCAGTTCTTC.

CDR3 nucleotides: TGTGCCAGCAGCCTCGACGGGCGTTCCGTCAATGAGCAGTTCTTC. Amino acids: CASSLDGRSVNEQFF. The chain carries TRBV5-4 and TRBJ2-1, with D unclear. Trimming stripped 4 bases from V and 6 bases from J, with 17 bases between. Germline V CDR1 and CDR2: SGHNT, YYREEE (reference sequence). This CDR3 is built from 15 residues.

The J gene is TRBJ2-5, the V gene TRBV7-6; D is ambiguous. This CDR3 region has 15 residues. Germline CDR1 SGHVS, CDR2 FNYEAQ. V dropped 5 bases and J dropped 5 bases, with 18 bases sitting between them. The CDR3 spells CASSPSAPPVETQYF. CDR3 sequence (DNA): TGTGCCAGCAGCCCCTCGGCCCCGCCCGTGGAGACCCAGTACTTC.

This clone was observed once. The CDR3 bases are TGTGCCAGCAGTGAATGGGGCTTATACAATGAGCAGTTCTTC. Translating gives CASSEWGLYNEQFF. The chain has TRBV2 and TRBJ2-1; a possible D gene is TRBD1 (5 bases). V lost 2 bases and J 4 bases, leaving 9 bases between the germline ends. Germline-derived CDR1 and CDR2 are SNHLY and FYNNEI. This CDR3 has 14 residues.

CDR3 loop: CASSSPTGANVLTF. The CDR3 bases are TGTGCCAGCAGTTCCCCTACTGGGGCCAACGTCCTGACTTTC. The chain joins TRBV28 to TRBJ2-6; D not certain. The CDR3 contains 14 residues. Trimming took off 4 bases at V and 2 bases at J, with 6 bases between the two ends. The V gene's germline CDR1 is MDHEN and CDR2 SYDVKM.